This is a list of T cell receptor beta chains from one sample in a study of CD8 T cells in ankylosing spondylitis. TCRdb re-called the 5' RACE reads through MiXCR, storing one row per CDR3 protein. The table lists approximately 300,000 distinct CDR3 sequences, under 8.5% of them singletons. Sample: blood, either unsorted or a sorted T cell fraction (not recorded which). The receptor set was obtained from a male donor with ankylosing spondylitis. Both conserved end residues are part of each CDR3. The D gene is left open where the match is weak. Clone sizes are given selectively: once, few, many, or a class where the clone is expanded.

v_gene	len	d_gene	j_gene	abundance	CDR3aa	CDR3nt
TRBV11-3	14	.	TRBJ2-5	.	CASSPAPSLETQYF	TGTGCCAGCAGCCCCGCGCCGTCGCTGGAGACCCAGTACTTC
TRBV5-4	20	.	TRBJ2-3	few	CASSSRNLRLARPSTDTQYF	TGTGCCAGCAGCTCGAGGAATCTTCGGCTAGCACGCCCTAGCACAGATACGCAGTATTTT
TRBV20-1	12	.	TRBJ2-7	few	CSARGPYYEQYF	TGCAGTGCTAGGGGACCCTACTACGAGCAGTACTTC
TRBV29-1	15	.	TRBJ2-2	many	CSVGEQGRGTGELFF	TGCAGCGTTGGTGAGCAGGGGCGAGGCACCGGGGAGCTGTTTTTT
TRBV12-3/TRBV12-4	12	.	TRBJ2-2	.	CASSLTWGELFF	TGTGCCAGCAGTTTAACGTGGGGGGAGCTGTTTTTT
TRBV9	15	TRBD2	TRBJ2-1	many	CASSATSGSTDEQFF	TGTGCCAGCAGCGCGACTAGCGGGAGTACTGATGAGCAGTTCTTC
TRBV7-3	17	TRBD2	TRBJ2-1	few	CASSPREREDEDNEQFF	TGTGCCAGCAGCCCTCGGGAGCGGGAGGACGAGGATAATGAGCAGTTCTTC
TRBV5-1	15	.	TRBJ2-7	few	CASSSLASTSYEQYF	TGCGCCAGCAGCTCCCTGGCGTCCACCTCCTACGAGCAGTACTTC
TRBV20-1	14	.	TRBJ2-1	many	CSARGAVSYNEQFF	TGCAGTGCGCGAGGAGCTGTCTCCTACAATGAGCAGTTCTTC
TRBV25-1	13	.	TRBJ2-6	many	CASKDSGANVLTF	TGTGCCAGCAAGGACTCTGGGGCCAACGTCCTGACTTTC
TRBV5-1	18	TRBD2	TRBJ2-7	.	CASSPVGLAGGVSYEQYF	TGCGCCAGCAGCCCTGTGGGACTAGCGGGAGGGGTCTCCTACGAGCAGTACTTC
TRBV5-1	13	.	TRBJ2-7	many	CASSFGGLYEQYF	TGCGCCAGCAGCTTTGGGGGGCTCTACGAGCAGTACTTC
TRBV5-1	17	.	TRBJ2-1	.	CASSFALLGGAYNEQFF	TGCGCCAGCAGCTTTGCCCTCTTGGGGGGCGCCTACAATGAGCAGTTCTTC
TRBV24-1	15	TRBD2	TRBJ2-5	.	CATTRGGSLGETQYF	TGTGCCACCACACGGGGCGGGAGTTTGGGAGAGACCCAGTACTTC
TRBV20-1	13	TRBD1	TRBJ1-1	.	CSATRQGSTEAFF	TGCAGTGCTACAAGACAGGGGAGCACTGAAGCTTTCTTT
TRBV9	15	.	TRBJ2-1	.	CASSAPGPLYNEQFF	TGTGCCAGCAGCGCCCCGGGCCCCCTCTACAATGAGCAGTTCTTC
TRBV6-1	14	.	TRBJ1-5	few	CAISGGFGYQPQHF	TGTGCCATCTCCGGAGGGTTTGGATATCAGCCCCAGCATTTT
TRBV19	14	.	TRBJ2-1	few	CASSISPTGNEQFF	TGTGCCAGTAGTATCTCCCCCACGGGCAATGAGCAGTTCTTC
TRBV2	14	TRBD2	TRBJ2-5	many	CATGTSTFQETQYF	TGTGCCACCGGGACTAGTACTTTCCAAGAGACCCAGTACTTC
TRBV29-1	12	TRBD1	TRBJ1-5	many	CSVRQGDQPQHF	TGCAGCGTAAGACAGGGGGACCAGCCCCAGCATTTT
TRBV5-1	15	TRBD1	TRBJ1-1	.	CASSRGGQQGTEAFF	TGCGCCAGCAGCCGAGGGGGCCAACAAGGCACTGAAGCTTTCTTT
TRBV20-1	15	TRBD1	TRBJ1-2	few	CSAQRTGGIVGGYTF	TGCAGTGCTCAGCGGACAGGGGGTATAGTTGGTGGCTACACCTTC
TRBV4-1	17	TRBD2	TRBJ2-1	few	CASSQVGLAVRRGEQFF	TGCGCCAGCAGCCAAGTGGGTCTAGCGGTCAGGAGAGGAGAGCAGTTCTTC
TRBV7-8	16	TRBD2	TRBJ2-5	few	CASSPGLAGLQETQYF	TGTGCCAGCAGCCCGGGACTAGCGGGGCTCCAAGAGACCCAGTACTTC
TRBV7-2	14	.	TRBJ2-2	.	CASSLVGSNGELFF	TGTGCCAGCAGCTTGGTCGGTAGTAACGGGGAGCTGTTTTTT
TRBV7-9	17	TRBD2	TRBJ2-7	many	CASSLDQTGGPMVEQYF	TGTGCCAGCAGCTTAGATCAGACGGGAGGGCCTATGGTCGAGCAGTACTTC
TRBV6-1	14	TRBD2	TRBJ2-1	few	CASEASGMVNEQFF	TGTGCCAGCGAGGCTAGCGGGATGGTCAATGAGCAGTTCTTC
TRBV11-3	16	TRBD1	TRBJ1-2	many	CASSLRGTGGIYGYTF	TGTGCCAGCAGCCTAAGAGGGACAGGGGGTATTTATGGCTACACCTTC
TRBV7-9	15	.	TRBJ2-7	.	CASSPRLAPSYEQYF	TGTGCCAGCAGCCCACGCCTAGCCCCCTCCTACGAGCAGTACTTC
TRBV10-3	14	.	TRBJ2-5	many	CAIRGLGSQETQYF	TGTGCCATCAGGGGATTGGGCAGTCAAGAGACCCAGTACTTC
TRBV4-3	14	TRBD1	TRBJ2-5	once	CASSHVGTAETQYF	TGCGCCAGCAGCCATGTCGGGACAGCGGAGACCCAGTACTTC
TRBV28	17	TRBD1	TRBJ2-6	many	CASSRQGLVAGANVLTF	TGTGCCAGCAGTCGACAGGGGTTAGTTGCCGGGGCCAACGTCCTGACTTTC
TRBV2	14	.	TRBJ2-3	once	CASSGSQGHPSQYF	TGTGCCAGCAGTGGATCTCAGGGGCACCCCTCGCAGTATTTT
TRBV2	16	TRBD2	TRBJ2-4	few	CASSSSGREAKNIQYF	TGTGCCAGCAGTTCTAGCGGGAGAGAAGCCAAAAACATTCAGTACTTC
TRBV20-1	12	TRBD1	TRBJ2-4	.	CSARQGGDIQYF	TGCAGTGCAAGACAGGGGGGAGACATTCAGTACTTC
TRBV7-2	12	.	TRBJ2-7	few	CASSIDHYEQYF	TGTGCCAGCAGCATCGACCACTACGAGCAGTACTTC
TRBV2	12	.	TRBJ2-7	.	CASSEPRYEQYF	TGTGCCAGCAGTGAGCCTCGCTACGAGCAGTACTTC
TRBV12-3/TRBV12-4	15	TRBD2	TRBJ2-7	few	CASRRRLAATYEQYF	TGTGCCAGCAGGAGAAGACTAGCCGCAACCTACGAGCAGTACTTC
TRBV21-1	17	.	TRBJ2-7	few	CASSKALRDSCSYEQYF	TGTGCCAGCAGCAAAGCGCTTAGGGACTCCTGCTCCTACGAGCAGTACTTC
TRBV9	14	.	TRBJ1-1	.	CASSPTYYGTEAFF	TGTGCCAGCAGCCCAACGTACTATGGCACTGAAGCTTTCTTT
TRBV11-3	14	.	TRBJ2-5	.	CASSPDRSQETQYF	TGTGCCAGCAGCCCCGACAGGTCCCAAGAGACCCAGTACTTC
TRBV29-1	12	.	TRBJ2-3	many	CSVDQGSDTQYF	TGCAGCGTTGATCAGGGATCAGATACGCAGTATTTT
TRBV28	14	.	TRBJ1-2	many	CASSSSPLNYGYTF	TGTGCCAGCAGTTCTTCCCCCCTTAACTATGGCTACACCTTC
TRBV9	14	.	TRBJ1-4	few	CASSVGATNEKLFF	TGTGCCAGCAGCGTTGGAGCAACTAATGAAAAACTGTTTTTT
TRBV12-3/TRBV12-4	13	.	TRBJ2-7	.	CASVGTGTYEQYF	TGTGCCAGTGTGGGGACGGGCACCTACGAGCAGTACTTC
TRBV29-1	12	.	TRBJ2-3	.	CSVEGGIDTQYF	TGCAGCGTCGAGGGGGGAATCGATACGCAGTATTTT
TRBV2	17	TRBD1	TRBJ2-2	.	CASSEWVQGVNTGELFF	TGTGCCAGCAGTGAATGGGTGCAGGGGGTGAACACCGGGGAGCTGTTTTTT
TRBV7-3	16	TRBD1	TRBJ2-2	few	CASSLRQGVNTGELFF	TGTGCCAGCAGCCTTCGACAGGGCGTTAACACCGGGGAGCTGTTTTTT
TRBV12-3/TRBV12-4	13	TRBD2	TRBJ2-7	many	CASRSGSSYEQYF	TGTGCCAGCAGGAGCGGGAGCTCCTACGAGCAGTACTTC
TRBV5-8	15	.	TRBJ2-7	.	CASSLEQIFDYEQYF	TGTGCCAGCAGCTTGGAGCAGATTTTTGACTACGAGCAGTACTTC